Below, 20 T cell receptor beta chains from the same sample are listed, as sequenced in a study of PD-1 blockade in mismatch repair-deficient tumors. Data came from immunoSEQ multiplex PCR; TCRdb stores just in-frame clones and leaves some out. The sample yields 65,000 to 80,000 clones, 78% seen once. The sample consisted of peripheral blood, taken 2 weeks after starting pembrolizumab. These receptors all come from an adult with mismatch repair-deficient cancer.

This chain joins TRBV5-4 and TRBJ2-1, with D tentatively TRBD2 (5 bases). This CDR3 is built from 14 residues. Between the trimmed V and J ends, which lost 1 base and 7 bases, there was a span of 12 bases. The V gene's germline CDR1 is SGHNT and CDR2 YYREEE (reference sequence). The CDR3 DNA sequence: TGTGCCAGCAGCTTGTCCAGGTCGGGGAATGAGCAGTTCTTC. Its protein is CASSLSRSGNEQFF. Supplemented by reference TRBV5-4 and TRBJ2-1, the full variable domain reads ETGVTQSPTHLIKTRGQQVTLRCSSQSGHNTVSWYQQALGQGPQFIFQYYREEENGRGNFPPRFSGLQFPNYSSELNVNALELDDSALYLCASSLSRSGNEQFFGPGTRLTVL.

The chain is built from TRBV30 and TRBJ2-1, with a tentative D call TRBD1 (8 bases). Germline lookup yields CDR1 GTSNPN and CDR2 SVGIG (reference sequence). The CDR3 contains 13 residues. V lost 7 bases to trimming and J lost 8 bases, with 18 bases between them. CDR3 loop: CASGQGRGDEQFF. In nucleotides, the CDR3 is TGTGCCTCTGGACAGGGACGGGGGGATGAGCAGTTCTTC.

The chain employs TRBV11-1 and TRBJ2-3; 11 bases align to TRBD2. J lost 3 bases, V lost 3 bases, and 5 bases had no gene match. Germline CDR1 and CDR2: SGHAT and FQDESV (reference sequence). The CDR3 loop spans 16 amino acids. Written as DNA, the CDR3 is TGTGCCAGCAGCTTGGACGGACTAGCGGGTACAGATACGCAGTATTTT. Amino acids: CASSLDGLAGTDTQYF.

The chain couples TRBV28 to TRBJ2-3; 8 positions match TRBD2. The CDR3 sequence is 16 residues long. The J segment lost 2 bases and the V segment lost 2 bases, leaving 6 bases of the junction unmatched. The V gene's germline CDR1 is MDHEN and CDR2 SYDVKM. The CDR3 nucleotides are TGTGCCAGCAGTTTAGGACTAGCAGACCTCACAGATACGCAGTATTTT. Its translation: CASSLGLADLTDTQYF.

The chain is built from TRBV28 and TRBJ2-1; 8 bases align to TRBD1. Trimming cost V 4 bases and J 9 bases; bases outside gene matches: 8. Per the germline V gene, CDR1 is MDHEN and CDR2 is SYDVKM. The CDR3 consists of 14 residues. The DNA for the CDR3 is TGTGCCAGCAGTTCAGGACAGGGAAGTGCTGAGCAGTTCTTC. Protein sequence: CASSSGQGSAEQFF.

This rearrangement joins TRBV11-2 to TRBJ2-3; 8 bases fit TRBD2. CDR3 length: 16 amino acids. Trimming took 1 base from V and 5 from J; bases not matched to a gene: 8. CDR1 is SGHAT, CDR2 FQNNGV, per germline. CDR3 sequence reads: CASSLGGGLEGDTQYF. The DNA for the CDR3 is TGTGCCAGCAGCTTAGGGGGGGGACTAGAGGGAGATACGCAGTATTTT.

The chain recombines TRBV29-1 with TRBJ1-2, with D unresolved. Per the germline V gene, CDR1 is SQVTM and CDR2 is ANQGSEA. Trimming took 5 bases from V and 6 from J, leaving 19 bases between them. CDR3 size: 14 residues. In DNA, the CDR3 is TGCAGCGTTATACCAGGCGGTTTAGAAAATGGCTACACCTTC. The encoded protein is CSVIPGGLENGYTF.

This chain links TRBV10-1 with TRBJ2-1; TRBD2 agrees at 7 bases. Germline values: CDR1 WNHNN, CDR2 SYGVQD (reference sequence). J was trimmed by 6 bases and V by 0 bases; bases with no gene match: 8. This CDR3 has 16 residues. The CDR3 region has the DNA TGCGCCAGCAGTGAGTCCGGCGGGAGCAAGTTCAATGAGCAGTTCTTC. Protein sequence: CASSESGGSKFNEQFF.

V is TRBV18 and J is TRBJ1-3, with 9 nucleotides matching TRBD1. This CDR3 has 15 residues. Germline V lookup: CDR1 KGHSH, CDR2 LQKENI. After removal of 0 bases from V and 5 bases from J, the junction contained 2 bases not matched to a gene. This chain's CDR3 is CASSPPGQGRNTIYF. CDR3 bases: TGTGCCAGCTCACCACCGGGACAGGGACGAAACACCATATATTTT. The entire variable domain, with the rest obtained from reference TRBV18 and TRBJ1-3, is as follows: NAGVMQNPRHLVRRRGQEARLRCSPMKGHSHVYWYRQLPEEGLKFMVYLQKENIIDESGMPKERFSAEFPKEGPSILRIQQVVRGDSAAYFCASSPPGQGRNTIYFGEGSWLTVV.

The V call is TRBV9, the J call TRBJ2-5, with no clear D. CDR3 length: 13 residues. Germline V CDR1 and CDR2: SGDLS, YYNGEE. The V and J ends lost 3 bases and 1 base respectively, with 7 bases between them. The CDR3 bases are TGTGCCAGCAGCGGTAGGGTCCAAGAGACCCAGTACTTC. It yields the protein CASSGRVQETQYF.

Comments on this clone: The same CDR3 arises from other DNA sequences in this sample as well. The chain has TRBV7-2 and TRBJ2-1; D ambiguous. Deletions cut 3 bases from V and 8 bases from J, with 11 bases between. Germline lookup yields CDR1 SGHTA and CDR2 FQGNSA. The CDR3 spans 13 residues. The CDR3: CASSFSGGDEQFF. DNA for the CDR3: TGTGCCAGCAGCTTTTCAGGTGGGGATGAGCAGTTCTTC.

The chain is built from TRBV7-3 and TRBJ2-4; 7 bases agree with TRBD2. Germline CDR1 SGHTA, CDR2 FQGTGA. CDR3 length: 15 residues. With V trimmed by 6 bases and J by 6 bases, 11 bases remained unmatched. The DNA for the CDR3 is TGTGCCAGCAGTTGGGGTAGAGGCGGGGGAAACATTCAGTACTTC. It specifies CASSWGRGGGNIQYF.

The J gene is TRBJ1-1, the V gene TRBV6-5; D is undetermined. The CDR3 length is 15 residues. V was clipped by 6 bases and J by 0 bases, with 14 bases between them. CDR1 and CDR2 (germline): MNHEY, SVGAGI. CDR3 coding DNA: TGTGCCAGCAGCCAGGAGGGTTTCATGAACACTGAAGCTTTCTTT. As protein: CASSQEGFMNTEAFF.

The V call is TRBV12-5, the J call TRBJ2-7; D not certain. CDR1 is LGHNT, CDR2 FRNRAP, per germline. Trimming left V 5 bases short and J 6 bases short, with 11 bases between. The CDR3 runs to 12 residues. CDR3 in amino acids: CASGPRVSEQYF. In nucleotides, the CDR3 is TGTGCTAGTGGTCCCCGTGTCTCCGAGCAGTACTTC.

The chain joins TRBV4-3 to TRBJ1-4, with a possible D match to TRBD1 (6 bases). Per the germline V gene, CDR1 is LGHNA and CDR2 is YSLEER. The CDR3 is 17 residues long. Deletions cut 2 bases from V and 5 bases from J, with 18 bases between. The CDR3 bases are TGCGCCAGCAGCCAATCAGGAGACGGCAGGGGCAATGAAAAACTGTTTTTT. It translates to CASSQSGDGRGNEKLFF.

The chain employs TRBV6-1 and TRBJ2-1; TRBD1 matches at 12 bases. The CDR3 has 15 residues. Trimming removed 7 bases from V and 4 bases from J; junction bases left unmatched: 5. CDR1 is MNHNS, CDR2 SASEGT, per germline. In DNA, the CDR3 is TGTGCCAGCAATCAGGGACAGGGGGCTTACAATGAGCAGTTCTTC. This encodes CASNQGQGAYNEQFF.

The chain combines TRBV29-1 with TRBJ1-1; D remains unclear. V gave up 2 bases and J gave up 11 bases, with 12 bases separating them. Germline V gives CDR1 SQVTM, CDR2 ANQGSEA. The CDR3 loop spans 11 amino acids. CDR3 nucleotide sequence: TGCAGCGTTGAACGCCCGCTGGAGGCTTTCTTT. Its translation is CSVERPLEAFF.

This clone was counted between two and nine times. The chain uses TRBV11-3 and TRBJ2-1; 13 nucleotides line up with TRBD2. CDR1 is SGHNT, CDR2 YENEEA, per germline. The CDR3 loop spans 16 amino acids. The junction had 8 bases not matched to a gene; V was cut back by 5 bases and J by 7 bases. The CDR3 protein is CASSKPTSGRSNEQFF. CDR3 DNA: TGTGCCAGCAGCAAGCCGACTAGCGGGAGGTCGAATGAGCAGTTCTTC. Supplemented by reference TRBV11-3 and TRBJ2-1, the full variable domain reads EAGVVQSPRYKIIEKKQPVAFWCNPISGHNTLYWYLQNLGQGPELLIRYENEEAVDDSQLPKDRFSAERLKGVDSTLKIQPAELGDSAVYLCASSKPTSGRSNEQFFGPGTRLTVL.

The V call is TRBV6-5, the J call TRBJ1-5, with unresolved D. The germline CDR1 and CDR2 sequences are MNHEY and SVGAGI. The length of the CDR3 is 14 residues. Trimming removed 5 bases from V and 1 base from J, with 9 bases in between. CDR3 protein: CASSAGVSNQPQHF. The CDR3 DNA reads TGTGCCAGCAGTGCTGGGGTAAGCAATCAGCCCCAGCATTTT.

A single count supports this clone. This chain uses TRBV6-5 with TRBJ1-1; 9 positions match TRBD1. The CDR3 runs to 15 residues. The germline gives CDR1 MNHEY, CDR2 SVGAGI. V shed 1 base and J 8 bases; nucleotides not matched to a gene: 8. The CDR3: CASSYLTGGSSEAFF. As DNA, the CDR3 is TGTGCCAGCAGTTACTTGACAGGGGGTTCTTCCGAAGCTTTCTTT.